This TCR beta chain was documented in a study of blood T cell repertoires in COVID-19. About the research overall: Acute and convalescent COVID-19 specimens originated in the United States, Italy and Spain. Sources were T cells, B-cell-depleted T cells, or PBMCs; the material itself was cDNA or gDNA.

V shed 0 bases, J shed 6 bases, and the junction held 4 bases outside the gene matches. CDR3 size: 15 residues. The V gene's germline CDR1 is LNHNV and CDR2 YYDKDF (reference sequence). Here immunoSEQ multiplex PCR was the method, and the copy in TCRdb shows in-frame clones only, minus some. There are 300,000 to 350,000 clones in the sample; 88% occur only once, and around 5% lies in the top ten. Participant ages covered roughly 18 to 89 years across 24 US areas. Cohort 3 donors were reported recovered after two negative PCRs, clearance, or symptom resolution. This rearrangement joins TRBV15 to TRBJ1-5; 8 positions match TRBD1. The origin of this receptor is a man aged 25-45 years who had recovered from COVID-19. Sequencing used PBMCs or T cells enriched from blood (not recorded which). CDR3 nucleotides: TGTGCCACCAGCAGAGAAGGGACAGGTAGTCAGCCCCAGCATTTT. Protein sequence: CATSREGTGSQPQHF.